The sequence of this T cell receptor beta chain was determined in a study of blood T cell repertoires in COVID-19. Study as a whole: Acute-phase and convalescent COVID-19 samples originated in the United States, Italy and Spain. PBMCs, B-cell-depleted T cells, or T cells were the source of the cDNA or gDNA that made up the material.

Authors' analysis steps: Cell counts per sample came from amplifying reference gene primers. Repertoires were generated with immunoSEQ multiplex PCR, while TCRdb's copy carries only in-frame clones and drops some. Clone size and V and J calls were adopted from that table, with D and trimming inferred from the DNA. The sample comprises approximately 350,000 clones, around nine tenths of which are singletons, and 3% to 4% rests with the top ten. This CDR3 has 14 amino acids. V lost 4 bases and J lost 1, with 12 bases in between. Germline V gives CDR1 SQVTM, CDR2 ANQGSEA. The source material was peripheral blood. This receptor was identified in a young woman who had recovered from COVID-19. The chain couples TRBV29-1 to TRBJ2-3; D gene ambiguous. CDR3 region: CSVAERVRTDTQYF. The DNA for the CDR3 is TGCAGCGTTGCCGAGAGAGTCCGCACAGATACGCAGTATTTT.